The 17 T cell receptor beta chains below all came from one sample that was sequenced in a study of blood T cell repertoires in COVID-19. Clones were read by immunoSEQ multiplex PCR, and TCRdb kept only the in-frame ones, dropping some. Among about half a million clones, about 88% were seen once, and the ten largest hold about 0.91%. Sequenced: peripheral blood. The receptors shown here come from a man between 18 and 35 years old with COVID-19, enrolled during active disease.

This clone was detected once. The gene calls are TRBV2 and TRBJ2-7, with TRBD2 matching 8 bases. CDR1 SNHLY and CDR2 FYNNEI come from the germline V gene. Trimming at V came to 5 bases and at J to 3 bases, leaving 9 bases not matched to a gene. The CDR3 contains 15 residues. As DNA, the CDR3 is TGTGCCAGCAGTTCTGCGGGAGGCGGTCTCTACGAGCAGTACTTC. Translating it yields CASSSAGGGLYEQYF. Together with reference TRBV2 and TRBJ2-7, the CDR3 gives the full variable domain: EPEVTQTPSHQVTQMGQEVILRCVPISNHLYFYWYRQILGQKVEFLVSFYNNEISEKSEIFDDQFSVERPDGSNFTLKIRSTKLEDSAMYFCASSSAGGGLYEQYFGPGTRLTVT.

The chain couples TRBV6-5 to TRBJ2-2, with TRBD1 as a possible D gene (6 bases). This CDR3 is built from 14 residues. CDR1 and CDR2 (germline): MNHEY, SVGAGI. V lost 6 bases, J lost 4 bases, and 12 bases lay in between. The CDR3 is CASSFNRVTGELFF. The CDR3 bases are TGTGCCAGCAGCTTTAACAGGGTCACCGGGGAGCTGTTTTTT.

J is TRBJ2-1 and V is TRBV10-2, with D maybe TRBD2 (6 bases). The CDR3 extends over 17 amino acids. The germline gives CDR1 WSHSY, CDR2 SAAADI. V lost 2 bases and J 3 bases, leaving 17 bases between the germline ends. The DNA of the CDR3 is TGCGCCAGCAGTGAGGGGGGACGGAGGGGCTTCTACAATGAGCAGTTCTTC. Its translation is CASSEGGRRGFYNEQFF.

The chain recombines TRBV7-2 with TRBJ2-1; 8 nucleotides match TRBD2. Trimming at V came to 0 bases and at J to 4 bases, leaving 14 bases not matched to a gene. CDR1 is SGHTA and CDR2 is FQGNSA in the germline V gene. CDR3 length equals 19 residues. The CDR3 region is CASSLAGGGINQLYNEQFF. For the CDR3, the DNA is TGTGCCAGCAGCTTAGCAGGCGGGGGGATCAATCAGTTGTACAATGAGCAGTTCTTC.

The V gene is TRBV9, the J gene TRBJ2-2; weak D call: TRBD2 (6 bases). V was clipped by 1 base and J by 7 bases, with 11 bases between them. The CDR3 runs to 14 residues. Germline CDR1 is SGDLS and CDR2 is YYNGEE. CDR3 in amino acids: CASSVQEGSGELFF. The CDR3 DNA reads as TGTGCCAGCAGCGTACAGGAGGGTAGCGGGGAGCTGTTTTTT.

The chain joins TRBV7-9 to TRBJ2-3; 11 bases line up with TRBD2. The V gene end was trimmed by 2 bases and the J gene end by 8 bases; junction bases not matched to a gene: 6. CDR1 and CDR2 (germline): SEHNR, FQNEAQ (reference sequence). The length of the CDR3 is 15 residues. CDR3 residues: CASSLNSGGAVTQYF. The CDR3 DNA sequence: TGTGCCAGCAGCTTAAATAGCGGGGGGGCAGTTACGCAGTATTTT. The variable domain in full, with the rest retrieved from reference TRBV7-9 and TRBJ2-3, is DTGVSQNPRHKITKRGQNVTFRCDPISEHNRLYWYRQTLGQGPEFLTYFQNEAQLEKSRLLSDRFSAERPKGSFSTLEIQRTEQGDSAMYLCASSLNSGGAVTQYFGPGTRLTVL.

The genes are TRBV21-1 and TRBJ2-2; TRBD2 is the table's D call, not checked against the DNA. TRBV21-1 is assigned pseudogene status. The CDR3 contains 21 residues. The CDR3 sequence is CASSNPPTGGRTSLDTGELFF. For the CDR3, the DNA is TGTGCCAGCAGCAACCCTCCCACCGGTGGCAGGACTAGCCTAGACACCGGGGAGCTGTTTTTT.

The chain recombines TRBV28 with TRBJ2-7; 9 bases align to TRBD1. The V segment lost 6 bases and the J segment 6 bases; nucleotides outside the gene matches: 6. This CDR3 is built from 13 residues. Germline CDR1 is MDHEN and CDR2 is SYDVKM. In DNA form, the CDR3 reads TGTGCCAGCAGCCCGACAGGGGGGTCCGAGCAGTACTTC. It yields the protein CASSPTGGSEQYF.

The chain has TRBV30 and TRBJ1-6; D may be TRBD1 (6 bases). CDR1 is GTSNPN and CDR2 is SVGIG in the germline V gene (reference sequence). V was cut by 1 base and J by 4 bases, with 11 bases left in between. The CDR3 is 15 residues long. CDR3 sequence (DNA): TGTGCCTGGAGTGCGAACAGGGCGTATAATTCACCCCTCCACTTT. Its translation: CAWSANRAYNSPLHF.

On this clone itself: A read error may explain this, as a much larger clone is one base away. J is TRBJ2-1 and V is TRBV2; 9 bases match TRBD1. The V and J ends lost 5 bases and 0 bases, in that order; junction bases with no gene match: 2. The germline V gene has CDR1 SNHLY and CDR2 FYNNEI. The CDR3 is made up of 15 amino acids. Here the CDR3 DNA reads TGTGCCAGCAGTTTGGGACAGGGCTCCTACAATGAGCAGTTCTTC. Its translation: CASSLGQGSYNEQFF.

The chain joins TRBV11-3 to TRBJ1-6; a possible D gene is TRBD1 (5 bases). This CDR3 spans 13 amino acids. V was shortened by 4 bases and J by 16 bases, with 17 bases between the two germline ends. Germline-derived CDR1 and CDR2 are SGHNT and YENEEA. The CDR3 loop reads CASSSETDSALHF. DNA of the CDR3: TGTGCCAGCAGCTCCGAGACAGATTCTGCTCTCCACTTT.

In nucleotides, the CDR3 is TGTGCCAGCAGCGCCTCTAGCGGGAGCTCCTACAATGAGCAGTTCTTC. Translated: CASSASSGSSYNEQFF. The rearrangement joins TRBV9 to TRBJ2-1; 10 bases are a match to TRBD2. Germline CDR1 is SGDLS and CDR2 is YYNGEE. Trimming removed 3 bases from V and 0 bases from J; junction bases left unmatched: 3. The CDR3 has 16 residues. Based on the CDR3 plus reference TRBV9 and TRBJ2-1, the full variable domain is DSGVTQTPKHLITATGQRVTLRCSPRSGDLSVYWYQQSLDQGLQFLIQYYNGEERAKGNILERFSAQQFPDLHSELNLSSLELGDSALYFCASSASSGSSYNEQFFGPGTRLTVL.

This CDR3 reads CASSLGGGGDKVFTDTQYF. The CDR3 DNA reads TGCGCCAGCAGCTTGGGAGGCGGGGGGGACAAGGTGTTCACAGATACGCAGTATTTT. V usage is TRBV5-1 and J usage is TRBJ2-3; TRBD2 matches 9 bases. The junction had 13 bases not matched to a gene; V was cut back by 0 bases and J by 2 bases. The CDR3 contains 19 residues. Germline values: CDR1 SGHRS, CDR2 YFSETQ.

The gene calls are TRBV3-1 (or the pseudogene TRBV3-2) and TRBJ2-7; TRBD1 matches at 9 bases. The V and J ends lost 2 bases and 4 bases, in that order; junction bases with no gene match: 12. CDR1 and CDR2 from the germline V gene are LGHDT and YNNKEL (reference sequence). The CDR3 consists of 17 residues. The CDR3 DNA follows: TGTGCCAGCAGCCAAACCTCACAGGGGGCGAGCAGGTACGAGCAGTACTTC. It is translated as CASSQTSQGASRYEQYF.

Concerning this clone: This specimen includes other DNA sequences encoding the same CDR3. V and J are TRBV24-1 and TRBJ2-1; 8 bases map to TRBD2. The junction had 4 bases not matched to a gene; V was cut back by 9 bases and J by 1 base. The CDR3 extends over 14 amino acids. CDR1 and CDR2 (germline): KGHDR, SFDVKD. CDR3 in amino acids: CATGTSGSYNEQFF. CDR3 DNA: TGTGCCACCGGGACTAGTGGGTCCTACAATGAGCAGTTCTTC.

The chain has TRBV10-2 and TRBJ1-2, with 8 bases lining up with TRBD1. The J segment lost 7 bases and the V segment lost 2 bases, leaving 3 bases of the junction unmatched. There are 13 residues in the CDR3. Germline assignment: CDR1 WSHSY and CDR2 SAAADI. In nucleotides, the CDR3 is TGCGCCAGCAGTGAGACAGGGGGGGTTGGCTACACCTTC. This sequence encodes CASSETGGVGYTF.

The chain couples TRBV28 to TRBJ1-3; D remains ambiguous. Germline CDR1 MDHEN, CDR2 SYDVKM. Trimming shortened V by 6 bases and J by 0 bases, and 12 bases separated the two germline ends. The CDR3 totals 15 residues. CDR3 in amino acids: CASRTKVFSGNTIYF. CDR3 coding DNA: TGTGCCAGCAGAACTAAGGTTTTCTCTGGAAACACCATATATTTT.